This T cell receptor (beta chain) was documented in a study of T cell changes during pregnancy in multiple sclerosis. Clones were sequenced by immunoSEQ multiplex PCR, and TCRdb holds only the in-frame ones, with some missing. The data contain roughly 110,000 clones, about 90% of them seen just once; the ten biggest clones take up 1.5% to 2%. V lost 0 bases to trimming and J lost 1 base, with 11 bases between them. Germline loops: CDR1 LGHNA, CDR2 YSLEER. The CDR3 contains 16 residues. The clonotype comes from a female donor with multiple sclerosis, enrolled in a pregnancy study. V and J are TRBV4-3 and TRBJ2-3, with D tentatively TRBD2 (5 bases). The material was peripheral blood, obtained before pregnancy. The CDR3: CASSQDLRRRTDTQYF. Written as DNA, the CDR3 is TGCGCCAGCAGCCAAGATCTGAGGAGGCGCACAGATACGCAGTATTTT.